The 25 T cell receptor beta chains listed next were all sequenced from one sample in a study of CD8 T cells in Susac syndrome. With random hexamers, 0.5 to 1 ug RNA was reverse transcribed. A single record per CDR3 protein comes from TCRdb applying MiXCR to the immunoSEQ multiplex PCR reads. The table includes about 300,000 distinct CDR3 sequences, roughly 85% detected once. Sequences were obtained from CD8+ T cells from PBMCs. These receptors came from a human donor with multiple sclerosis.

The J gene is TRBJ2-3, the V gene TRBV10-3; 8 bases fit TRBD2. Germline CDR1 is ENHRY and CDR2 is SYGVKD. The CDR3 totals 16 residues. Losses at the gene ends were 2 bases for V and 3 bases for J; bases not matched to a gene: 7. The CDR3 loop is CAISEGASGYTDTQYF. The CDR3 coding sequence is TGTGCCATCAGTGAGGGAGCTAGCGGGTATACAGATACGCAGTATTTT.

This clonotype was picked up one time. The chain couples TRBV29-1 to TRBJ2-4, with unresolved D. The ends were cut back, 6 bases at V and 6 bases at J, with 12 bases in the middle. The CDR3 is 12 residues long. Germline V gene lookup returns CDR1 SQVTM and CDR2 ANQGSEA. CDR3 loop: CSVNLPPNIQYF. In nucleotides, the CDR3 is TGCAGCGTCAACCTACCACCAAACATTCAGTACTTC.

The gene calls are TRBV2 and TRBJ1-5; D remains unclear. Trimming pared 2 bases from V and 0 bases from J, leaving 14 bases between. There are 17 residues in the CDR3. The germline V gene encodes CDR1 SNHLY and CDR2 FYNNEI. CDR3 DNA: TGTGCCAGCAGTGAAACATCTGTCCTTTATAGCAATCAGCCCCAGCATTTT. This sequence encodes CASSETSVLYSNQPQHF.

Written as DNA, the CDR3 is TGTGCCAGCAGCTTAGCTAGGGAAAAACTGTTTTTT. This codes for CASSLAREKLFF. The chain couples TRBV7-9 to TRBJ1-4; no definite D call. This CDR3 spans 12 amino acids. V dropped 0 bases and J dropped 8 bases, with 4 bases sitting between them. CDR1 is SEHNR and CDR2 is FQNEAQ in the germline V gene (reference sequence).

The chain recombines TRBV28 with TRBJ2-1; 8 bases fit TRBD2. Germline loops: CDR1 MDHEN, CDR2 SYDVKM. This CDR3 is built from 15 residues. The V and J ends lost 8 bases and 6 bases, in that order; junction bases with no gene match: 12. CDR3 bases: TGTGCCAGCTATGAGCGGGGGCCAGCTACCAATGAGCAGTTCTTC. Its translation is CASYERGPATNEQFF.

This clonotype occurred a few times. The CDR3 bases are TGTGCCAGCAGCTTTCCCTCAGATACGCAGTATTTT. Translating gives CASSFPSDTQYF. V and J are TRBV7-9 and TRBJ2-3; D is undetermined. The CDR3 consists of 12 residues. The germline V gene encodes CDR1 SEHNR and CDR2 FQNEAQ (reference sequence). The ends were cut back, 3 bases at V and 4 bases at J, with 5 bases in the middle.

This clonotype appeared once. The chain is built from TRBV20-1 and TRBJ2-5; D is possibly TRBD1 or TRBD2 (5 bases each). CDR3 length: 15 residues. The germline V gene has CDR1 DFQATT and CDR2 SNEGSKA (reference sequence). V lost 0 bases, J lost 4 bases, and 15 bases lay in between. CDR3 in amino acids: CSAREGPGVIETQYF. The CDR3, as DNA: TGCAGTGCTAGAGAGGGACCCGGGGTTATAGAGACCCAGTACTTC.

This clonotype was seen only a few times. V gene TRBV3-1 combines with J gene TRBJ2-1; 7 bases match TRBD2. Germline V lookup: CDR1 LGHDT, CDR2 YNNKEL (reference sequence). The CDR3 is 14 amino acids. J was trimmed by 6 bases and V by 4 bases; bases with no gene match: 6. The CDR3, as DNA: TGTGCCAGCAGCCCCCCACTAGCGACCAATGAGCAGTTCTTC. Amino acids: CASSPPLATNEQFF.

V usage is TRBV20-1 and J usage is TRBJ2-7; D uncertain. CDR3 length: 14 amino acids. Looked up from germline, CDR1 is DFQATT and CDR2 is SNEGSKA (reference sequence). Trimming took off 1 base at V and 2 bases at J, with 12 bases between the two ends. The CDR3 protein is CSARVEPFTYEQYF. The CDR3 DNA reads TGCAGTGCTAGAGTAGAGCCTTTTACCTACGAGCAGTACTTC.

The chain employs TRBV20-1 and TRBJ1-2; 8 bases fit TRBD1. The CDR3 sequence is 16 residues long. J was trimmed by 4 bases and V by 0 bases; bases with no gene match: 10. The germline gives CDR1 DFQATT, CDR2 SNEGSKA (reference sequence). This CDR3 reads CSARDGQGAVSYGYTF. The CDR3 DNA follows: TGCAGTGCTAGAGATGGGCAGGGGGCAGTCTCCTATGGCTACACCTTC.

This chain joins TRBV6-6 and TRBJ1-2; no clear D gene. V dropped 0 bases and J dropped 4 bases, with 15 bases sitting between them. This CDR3 has 16 amino acids. Germline values: CDR1 MNHNY, CDR2 SVGAGI (reference sequence). The CDR3 spells CASSYSISAARYGYTF. The CDR3 nucleotides are TGTGCCAGCAGTTACTCGATATCGGCAGCCCGCTATGGCTACACCTTC.

The chain links TRBV25-1 to TRBJ1-1; 9 bases line up with TRBD1. CDR3 length: 17 amino acids. J gave up 5 bases and V 3 bases, and 13 bases lay outside the gene matches. Looked up from germline, CDR1 is MGHDK and CDR2 is SYGVNS. CDR3 sequence reads: CASSDQDRGPGGTEAFF. In DNA form, the CDR3 reads TGTGCCAGCAGTGATCAGGACAGGGGACCTGGTGGGACTGAAGCTTTCTTT.

The J gene is TRBJ2-1, the V gene TRBV20-1; 9 nucleotides line up with TRBD1. The CDR3 runs to 18 residues. CDR1 and CDR2 from the germline V gene are DFQATT and SNEGSKA (reference sequence). The J segment lost 12 bases and the V segment lost 5 bases, leaving 26 bases of the junction unmatched. CDR3 loop: CSAYQQGALSSVQRRQFF. The DNA for the CDR3 is TGCAGTGCTTACCAACAGGGGGCATTGTCCTCGGTACAACGACGGCAGTTCTTC.

The chain carries TRBV28 and TRBJ2-2; D is perhaps TRBD2 (5 bases). Germline V gives CDR1 MDHEN, CDR2 SYDVKM. This CDR3 is 14 amino acids long. V lost 7 bases to trimming and J lost 0 bases, with 9 bases between them. DNA for the CDR3: TGTGCCAGCATTGACGGGACGAACACCGGGGAGCTGTTTTTT. It yields the protein CASIDGTNTGELFF.

The chain uses TRBV6-2 or TRBV6-3 and TRBJ1-2, with D maybe TRBD1 (5 bases). Trimming removed 4 bases at V and 4 bases at J, with 10 bases between. The CDR3 totals 13 residues. The V gene's germline CDR1 is MNHEY and CDR2 SVGEGT. The CDR3 sequence is CASSSDSGYGYTF. DNA of the CDR3: TGTGCCAGCAGTTCTGACAGTGGCTATGGCTACACCTTC.

In regard to this clonotype: The junction departs from germline at one end; a sequencing error may be responsible. The rearrangement links TRBV10-2 to TRBJ2-3; 12 nucleotides match TRBD2. Per germline, CDR1 WSHSY and CDR2 SAAADI. This CDR3 region has 15 residues. The CDR3 protein is CAGSEGGLAGDTQYF. Here the CDR3 DNA reads TGCGCCGGCAGTGAGGGGGGACTAGCGGGAGATACGCAGTATTTT.

This clonotype was observed once. The chain has TRBV6-1 and TRBJ2-7, with TRBD1 identical over 9 bases. The V and J ends lost 0 bases and 0 bases, in that order; junction bases with no gene match: 6. The CDR3 runs to 17 residues. The germline gives CDR1 MNHNS, CDR2 SASEGT. The CDR3 DNA follows: TGTGCCAGCAGTGAAGCGTTGGGGACAGGGAGCTCCTACGAGCAGTACTTC. Amino acids: CASSEALGTGSSYEQYF.

The V and J genes are TRBV6-5 and TRBJ2-5, with TRBD2 as a possible D gene (6 bases). Germline assignment: CDR1 MNHEY and CDR2 SVGAGI. The CDR3 is 15 residues long. Deletions cut 7 bases from V and 5 bases from J, with 20 bases between. For the CDR3, the DNA is TGTGCCAGCACCCAACCTGGGAGTAGCGGCGAGACCCAGTACTTC. Its translation is CASTQPGSSGETQYF.

V gene TRBV11-2 combines with J gene TRBJ1-1, with no clear D. Germline V gene data show CDR1 as SGHAT and CDR2 as FQNNGV. Trimming left V 1 base short and J 6 bases short, with 15 bases between. The CDR3 is 15 amino acids. The CDR3 DNA is TGTGCCAGCAGCTTAGGGACGGGTCCCGACCCTGAAGCTTTCTTT. Protein product: CASSLGTGPDPEAFF.

This clonotype was seen a handful of times. The gene calls are TRBV6-1 and TRBJ2-7, with 7 positions matching TRBD2. The CDR3 extends over 16 amino acids. V lost 6 bases and J lost 2; bases outside the gene matches: 13. Germline CDR1 MNHNS, CDR2 SASEGT. CDR3 sequence (DNA): TGTGCCAGCAGGGCCTCTAGCGGACTACTTACCTACGAGCAGTACTTC. Its translation: CASRASSGLLTYEQYF.

The chain links TRBV3-1 to TRBJ2-5; D unresolved. The CDR3 spans 14 residues. Germline assignment: CDR1 LGHDT and CDR2 YNNKEL (reference sequence). Trimming left V 5 bases short and J 0 bases short, with 10 bases between. The DNA for the CDR3 is TGTGCCAGCAGCGAATGGAGCAACCAAGAGACCCAGTACTTC. Residues: CASSEWSNQETQYF.

The chain recombines TRBV4-3 with TRBJ1-1; 7 bases match TRBD1. This CDR3 has 18 residues. The germline V gene has CDR1 LGHNA and CDR2 YSLEER. After removal of 0 bases from V and 3 bases from J, the junction contained 13 bases not matched to a gene. The CDR3 spells CASSQDFMPGQTHTEAFF. CDR3 coding DNA: TGCGCCAGCAGCCAAGACTTTATGCCGGGACAGACTCACACTGAAGCTTTCTTT.

J is TRBJ2-7 and V is TRBV4-2; 11 bases fit TRBD2. This CDR3 is built from 14 residues. J gave up 6 bases and V 2 bases, and 3 bases lay outside the gene matches. Looked up from germline, CDR1 is LGHNA and CDR2 is YNFKEQ. This chain's CDR3 is CASSQPGLAVEQYF. The CDR3 DNA sequence: TGTGCCAGCAGCCAACCGGGACTAGCGGTCGAGCAGTACTTC.

This chain connects TRBV28 to TRBJ1-5, with D possibly being TRBD1 (5 bases). The germline V gene encodes CDR1 MDHEN and CDR2 SYDVKM. Trimming removed 6 bases at V and 6 bases at J, with 30 bases between. This CDR3 is 19 amino acids long. The DNA for the CDR3 is TGTGCCAGCAGCGATTTGGGAGTAGAGCGGGAGGGGTTGGCTCAGCCCCAGCATTTT. Translating it yields CASSDLGVEREGLAQPQHF.

The V gene is TRBV28, the J gene TRBJ1-3; unclear D gene. Germline loops: CDR1 MDHEN, CDR2 SYDVKM. V was cut by 5 bases and J by 2 bases, with 13 bases left in between. The CDR3 is 15 residues long. CDR3 sequence (DNA): TGTGCCAGCAGTCTACCCGTCGAGACTGGAAACACCATATATTTT. Translating gives CASSLPVETGNTIYF.